This record concerns one TCR beta chain sequence. It lacks a known antigen. Within one base of it there is no much larger clone, and no base qualities were kept. TCRbeta CDR3 regions were amplified from genomic DNA by means of the immunoSEQ Assay, a bias-controlled multiplex PCR. In the original analysis: The number of nucleated cells in each sample was estimated by amplification of reference gene primers within the assay. To quantify the absolute abundance of each unique TCRbeta CDR3 rearrangement, sequence reads were collapsed and filtered. For each sample, productive Simpson clonality was calculated by taking the square root of Simpson's diversity index across productive rearrangements. The table comes from immuneACCESS by way of TCRdb, which keeps in-frame sequences with V and J called. Part of the clones is missing from these tables; in studies checked, under half for an unresolved V gene and the rest for unknown reasons. That table is the source of V, J and clone size, and D and trimming were worked out from the DNA. The table for this sample lists 270,000 or so clones; approximately 86% of them were counted only once. The top ten constitute over 8% of the sample.

The collaborating institutions used their own protocols to collect whole blood in K2EDTA tubes. For TCRbeta analysis, collaborators shipped samples in one of three forms: frozen whole blood, isolated PBMCs, or DNA extracted from either of those sample types. The germline ends are 14 bases apart after V is trimmed by 4 bases and J by 8 bases. From the germline V gene (reference sequence), CDR1 is SEHNR and CDR2 is FQNEAQ. The CDR3 sequence holds 13 residues, the cysteine and phenylalanine included. The retained sequence is limited to the CDR3, 39 bases, with the frame set at the first base. These data are taken from a study of blood T cell repertoires in COVID-19 (dated by TCRdb to 2020 to 2021). Regarding the complete study: Collaborator samples came from the United States, Italy and Spain and covered acute and convalescent phases of COVID-19. The prospective study material was composed of cDNA or gDNA derived from T cells, B-cell-depleted T cells, or PBMCs. Deeply sampled blood TCRbeta repertoires from subjects exposed to, actively infected with, or recovered from COVID-19 were included in the dataset. The repertoires were released in a freely available public database meant as a resource for research on the immune response to SARS-CoV-2. The samples were drawn from the first 160 participants of the ongoing ImmuneRACE study and from 1,200 or so subjects provided by 6 global collaborators. Sample metadata almost always included a de-identified subject ID, COVID-19 status, age in years and sex. HLA class I and class II types, where available, came from metadata supplied by the sample provider rather than from assay-based typing.

What the research found in general, with its limitations: How much clinical and demographic metadata was included differed by source and by participant, and the metadata was provided uncurated.

Sequenced input: peripheral blood. The TCR was taken from a middle-aged man with active or convalescent COVID-19. The chain employs TRBV7-9 and TRBJ1-2, with a weak D call of TRBD1 (5 bases match). The CDR3 region reads CASSSRRVEGYTF. The bases are TGTGCCAGCAGCTCCCGCAGGGTTGAAGGCTACACCTTC.